These T cell receptor beta chains were read from a single sample in a study of cytomegalovirus exposure and HLA in healthy donors. Profiled with immunoSEQ multiplex PCR; TCRdb holds only in-frame clones, not every one. This repertoire shows 160,000 or so clones, 70% to 90% found once; its top ten account for 2% to 2.5%. The sample was PBMCs. These receptors originate from a man aged 25-40 years in good health and CMV-seropositive. The CDR3 runs from the conserved cysteine through the conserved F or W. The order of the fields is clone size, J gene, V gene, D gene, CDR3 protein, CDR3 DNA. A D gene is named only where the DNA matches it firmly. Only some rows state a clone size, as once, few, many or a class for expanded clones.

size: .
J: TRBJ1-2
V: TRBV4-1
D: .
CDR3: CASSQAEARANYGYTF
DNA: TGCGCCAGCAGCCAAGCGGAGGCTAGGGCGAACTATGGCTACACCTTC

size: once
J: TRBJ2-1
V: TRBV6-1
D: .
CDR3: CASSEMGGQAYNEQFF
DNA: TGTGCCAGCAGTGAAATGGGGGGGCAAGCCTACAATGAGCAGTTCTTC

size: .
J: TRBJ1-5
V: TRBV4-1
D: .
CDR3: CASSQAINNQPQHF
DNA: TGCGCCAGCAGCCAAGCTATCAATAATCAGCCCCAGCATTTT

size: few
J: TRBJ1-6
V: TRBV30
D: .
CDR3: CAWSDRGSSPLHF
DNA: TGTGCCTGGAGTGATAGGGGATCTTCACCCCTCCACTTT

size: .
J: TRBJ2-3
V: TRBV5-1
D: .
CDR3: CASSFFSYPGTDTQYF
DNA: TGCGCCAGCAGCTTTTTTAGCTACCCGGGCACAGATACGCAGTATTTT

size: .
J: TRBJ1-3
V: TRBV28
D: .
CDR3: CASSPILLSSGNTIYF
DNA: TGTGCCAGCAGCCCCATACTCTTGAGCTCTGGAAACACCATATATTTT

size: once
J: TRBJ1-5
V: TRBV15
D: TRBD1
CDR3: CAAQGVGNQPQHF
DNA: TGTGCCGCGCAGGGGGTAGGCAATCAGCCCCAGCATTTT

size: .
J: TRBJ2-7
V: TRBV29-1
D: TRBD1
CDR3: CSVEGYRDGTGGYEQYF
DNA: TGCAGCGTTGAAGGGTACAGAGACGGGACAGGGGGCTACGAGCAGTACTTC

size: .
J: TRBJ1-2
V: TRBV4-3
D: .
CDR3: CASSQVGREFDGYTF
DNA: TGCGCCAGCAGCCAAGTCGGGAGGGAGTTTGATGGCTACACCTTC

size: .
J: TRBJ1-3
V: TRBV30
D: .
CDR3: CAWSPQGNTIYF
DNA: TGTGCCTGGAGCCCACAGGGAAACACCATATATTTT

size: .
J: TRBJ2-3
V: TRBV2
D: .
CDR3: CASGGAFTDTQYF
DNA: TGTGCCAGTGGAGGGGCTTTCACAGATACGCAGTATTTT

size: .
J: TRBJ1-2
V: TRBV7-2
D: .
CDR3: CASSFGEAHYGYTF
DNA: TGTGCCAGCAGCTTTGGGGAGGCCCACTATGGCTACACCTTC

size: .
J: TRBJ1-1
V: TRBV7-9
D: .
CDR3: CASSPAGETEAFF
DNA: TGTGCCAGCAGCCCGGCGGGGGAGACTGAAGCTTTCTTT

size: .
J: TRBJ2-3
V: TRBV12-5
D: TRBD2
CDR3: CASGLGKRGRTDTQYF
DNA: TGTGCTAGTGGTTTGGGCAAGCGGGGGCGCACAGATACGCAGTATTTT

size: .
J: TRBJ2-7
V: TRBV7-2
D: .
CDR3: CASSSRQDSYEQYF
DNA: TGTGCCAGCAGCTCCAGACAGGACTCCTACGAGCAGTACTTC

size: .
J: TRBJ2-7
V: TRBV4-2
D: TRBD2
CDR3: CASSQAAGESYEQYF
DNA: TGTGCCAGCAGCCAAGCTGCGGGGGAGTCCTACGAGCAGTACTTC

size: .
J: TRBJ1-4
V: TRBV6-6
D: TRBD1
CDR3: CASSYGQGQGAEKLFF
DNA: TGTGCCAGCAGCTATGGACAGGGCCAAGGTGCGGAAAAACTGTTTTTT

size: .
J: TRBJ2-7
V: TRBV9
D: .
CDR3: CASSVGQSHSYEQYF
DNA: TGTGCCAGCAGCGTAGGACAGTCTCATTCCTACGAGCAGTACTTC

size: once
J: TRBJ2-7
V: TRBV4-3
D: TRBD2
CDR3: CASSQQRGGAYEQYF
DNA: TGCGCCAGCAGCCAGCAGCGGGGGGGTGCCTACGAGCAGTACTTC

size: .
J: TRBJ2-2
V: TRBV6-5
D: TRBD1
CDR3: CASRLGQGAWGELFF
DNA: TGTGCCAGCAGACTGGGACAGGGGGCTTGGGGGGAGCTGTTTTTT

size: .
J: TRBJ1-1
V: TRBV7-9
D: TRBD1
CDR3: CASSLGQGNTEAFF
DNA: TGTGCCAGCAGCCTGGGACAGGGGAACACTGAAGCTTTCTTT

size: .
J: TRBJ2-3
V: TRBV19
D: TRBD2
CDR3: CASSLLAATDTQYF
DNA: TGTGCCAGTAGCCTTCTAGCGGCCACAGATACGCAGTATTTT

size: .
J: TRBJ1-1
V: TRBV9
D: .
CDR3: CASSTGHFWGDTEAFF
DNA: TGTGCCAGCAGCACCGGACATTTCTGGGGGGACACTGAAGCTTTCTTT

size: .
J: TRBJ2-1
V: TRBV10-1
D: .
CDR3: CASSESQGWTYNEQFF
DNA: TGCGCCAGCAGTGAGTCCCAGGGGTGGACCTACAATGAGCAGTTCTTC

size: few
J: TRBJ2-7
V: TRBV7-8
D: .
CDR3: CASSLALRSYEQYF
DNA: TGTGCCAGCAGCTTAGCACTTAGATCCTACGAGCAGTACTTC

size: few
J: TRBJ2-1
V: TRBV6-4
D: TRBD2
CDR3: CASSVQRGGLDEQFF
DNA: TGTGCCAGCAGTGTACAGCGGGGGGGTCTTGATGAGCAGTTCTTC

size: .
J: TRBJ2-3
V: TRBV19
D: TRBD2
CDR3: CASIGTSGEPGTDTQYF
DNA: TGTGCCAGTATCGGGACTAGCGGGGAGCCAGGCACAGATACGCAGTATTTT

size: .
J: TRBJ2-6
V: TRBV9
D: .
CDR3: CASSAHTTLLANVLTF
DNA: TGTGCCAGCAGCGCCCATACTACCCTTCTGGCCAACGTCCTGACTTTC

size: once
J: TRBJ1-2
V: TRBV6-1
D: .
CDR3: CASSGQVHTYGYTF
DNA: TGTGCCAGCAGTGGACAGGTCCACACCTATGGCTACACCTTC

size: .
J: TRBJ2-1
V: TRBV19
D: .
CDR3: CASSTDFSHSEQFF
DNA: TGTGCCAGTAGTACCGACTTTAGCCATAGTGAGCAGTTCTTC

size: .
J: TRBJ1-2
V: TRBV6-6
D: .
CDR3: CASSYSDSNYGYTF
DNA: TGTGCCAGCAGTTACTCGGACAGTAACTATGGCTACACCTTC

size: .
J: TRBJ1-6
V: TRBV12-5
D: .
CDR3: CASATGNSSPLHF
DNA: TGTGCTAGTGCTACAGGGAATAGTTCACCCCTCCACTTT

size: .
J: TRBJ2-5
V: TRBV6-6
D: .
CDR3: CASSYGVGAKETQYF
DNA: TGTGCCAGCAGTTACGGGGTGGGGGCCAAAGAGACCCAGTACTTC

size: .
J: TRBJ2-2
V: TRBV5-1
D: .
CDR3: CASSSQPTGNPNTGELFF
DNA: TGCGCCAGCAGCAGCCAACCCACAGGGAACCCGAACACCGGGGAGCTGTTTTTT

size: .
J: TRBJ1-2
V: TRBV19
D: TRBD1
CDR3: CASSTRTGPYGYTF
DNA: TGTGCCAGTAGTACCAGGACAGGGCCCTATGGCTACACCTTC

size: few
J: TRBJ2-7
V: TRBV19
D: .
CDR3: CASSIGRSYEQYF
DNA: TGTGCCAGTAGTATAGGCAGATCCTACGAGCAGTACTTC

size: .
J: TRBJ2-1
V: TRBV10-2
D: TRBD2
CDR3: CASSRPGRGDNEQFF
DNA: TGCGCCAGCAGCAGACCAGGTCGGGGGGACAATGAGCAGTTCTTC

size: .
J: TRBJ2-2
V: TRBV4-1
D: .
CDR3: CASSQEGWGTNTGELFF
DNA: TGCGCCAGCAGCCAAGAGGGCTGGGGGACTAACACCGGGGAGCTGTTTTTT

size: .
J: TRBJ2-1
V: TRBV18
D: TRBD1
CDR3: CASSPTGDSILEQFF
DNA: TGTGCCAGCTCCCCGACAGGGGACTCGATCCTTGAGCAGTTCTTC

size: .
J: TRBJ2-7
V: TRBV6-5
D: .
CDR3: CASSTGSYEQYF
DNA: TGTGCCAGCAGTACAGGGTCCTACGAGCAGTACTTC

size: .
J: TRBJ1-4
V: TRBV4-1
D: .
CDR3: CASSQRQANEKLFF
DNA: TGCGCCAGCAGCCAACGACAGGCAAATGAAAAACTGTTTTTT

size: once
J: TRBJ2-3
V: TRBV9
D: TRBD2
CDR3: CASSAGGSLLIDTQYF
DNA: TGTGCCAGCAGCGCCGGGGGGTCGCTATTGATAGATACGCAGTATTTT

size: once
J: TRBJ1-3
V: TRBV7-2
D: .
CDR3: CASSLDSGNTIYF
DNA: TGTGCCAGCAGCTTAGACAGTGGAAACACCATATATTTT

size: .
J: TRBJ1-1
V: TRBV9
D: .
CDR3: CASSAGTKNTEAFF
DNA: TGTGCCAGCAGCGCAGGGACAAAGAACACTGAAGCTTTCTTT

size: .
J: TRBJ2-3
V: TRBV19
D: .
CDR3: CASSRQGRGSTDTQYF
DNA: TGTGCCAGTAGTCGGCAGGGGAGAGGGTCCACAGATACGCAGTATTTT

size: .
J: TRBJ2-3
V: TRBV4-1
D: TRBD2
CDR3: CASSQDQSGGTSSTDTQYF
DNA: TGCGCCAGCAGCCAAGATCAAAGCGGGGGGACCTCTAGCACAGATACGCAGTATTTT

size: .
J: TRBJ2-5
V: TRBV5-6
D: TRBD2
CDR3: CASSLGASGYQETQYF
DNA: TGTGCCAGCAGCCTGGGCGCTAGCGGGTACCAAGAGACCCAGTACTTC

size: .
J: TRBJ2-7
V: TRBV6-5
D: TRBD1
CDR3: CASSPTGVPYEQYF
DNA: TGTGCCAGCAGTCCCACAGGGGTACCCTACGAGCAGTACTTC

size: .
J: TRBJ2-7
V: TRBV6-5
D: TRBD2
CDR3: CASSFPLAGGPGEQYF
DNA: TGTGCCAGCAGTTTTCCATTAGCGGGGGGGCCAGGGGAGCAGTACTTC

size: .
J: TRBJ1-4
V: TRBV9
D: TRBD1
CDR3: CASSVRTGEKLFF
DNA: TGTGCCAGCAGCGTACGGACAGGGGAAAAACTGTTTTTT

size: few
J: TRBJ2-7
V: TRBV10-3
D: TRBD1
CDR3: CAISQTGTGTEEQYF
DNA: TGTGCCATCAGTCAGACCGGGACAGGGACAGAAGAGCAGTACTTC

size: few
J: TRBJ2-5
V: TRBV7-9
D: .
CDR3: CASEGVDQETQYF
DNA: TGTGCCAGCGAGGGGGTAGACCAAGAGACCCAGTACTTC

size: .
J: TRBJ1-1
V: TRBV4-1
D: .
CDR3: CASSPPRGSTEAFF
DNA: TGCGCCAGCAGCCCCCCCCGGGGGTCCACTGAAGCTTTCTTT